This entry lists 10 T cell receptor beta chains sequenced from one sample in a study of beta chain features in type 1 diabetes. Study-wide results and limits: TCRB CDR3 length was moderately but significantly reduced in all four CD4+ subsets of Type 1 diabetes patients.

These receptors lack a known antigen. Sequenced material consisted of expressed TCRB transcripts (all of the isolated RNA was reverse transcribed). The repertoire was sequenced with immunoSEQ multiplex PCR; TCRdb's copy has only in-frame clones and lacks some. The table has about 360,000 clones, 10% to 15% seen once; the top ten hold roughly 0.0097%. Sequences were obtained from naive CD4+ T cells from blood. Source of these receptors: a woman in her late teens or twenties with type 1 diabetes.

The CDR3 coding sequence is TGTGCCAGCAGCTTGTTCAGGGACGAGCAGTACTTC. This translates into CASSLFRDEQYF. J is TRBJ2-7 and V is TRBV5-4; tentative D call: TRBD1 (5 bases). The CDR3 totals 12 residues. Germline V gene sequence: CDR1 SGHNT, CDR2 YYREEE (reference sequence). V gave up 1 base and J gave up 5 bases, with 7 bases separating them.

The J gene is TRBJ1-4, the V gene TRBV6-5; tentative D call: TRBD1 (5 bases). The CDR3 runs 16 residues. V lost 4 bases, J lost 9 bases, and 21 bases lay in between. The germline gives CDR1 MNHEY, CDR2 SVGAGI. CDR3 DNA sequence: TGTGCCAGCAGTTCCCCCCCCGGGGGAAGTCGACAAAAACTGTTTTTT. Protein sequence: CASSSPPGGSRQKLFF.

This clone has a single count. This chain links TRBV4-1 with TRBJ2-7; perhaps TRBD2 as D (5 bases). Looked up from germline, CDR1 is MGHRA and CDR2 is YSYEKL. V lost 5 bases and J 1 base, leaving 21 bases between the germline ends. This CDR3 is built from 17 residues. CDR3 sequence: CASSGLIWGDRSYEQYF. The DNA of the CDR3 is TGCGCCAGCAGCGGCCTTATTTGGGGAGATCGGTCCTACGAGCAGTACTTC.

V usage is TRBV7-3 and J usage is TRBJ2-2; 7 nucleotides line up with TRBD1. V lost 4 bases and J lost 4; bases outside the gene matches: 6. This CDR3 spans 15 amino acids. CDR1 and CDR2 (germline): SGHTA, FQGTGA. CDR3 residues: CASSWRQGLTGELFF. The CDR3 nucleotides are TGTGCCAGCAGCTGGAGACAGGGCCTCACCGGGGAGCTGTTTTTT.

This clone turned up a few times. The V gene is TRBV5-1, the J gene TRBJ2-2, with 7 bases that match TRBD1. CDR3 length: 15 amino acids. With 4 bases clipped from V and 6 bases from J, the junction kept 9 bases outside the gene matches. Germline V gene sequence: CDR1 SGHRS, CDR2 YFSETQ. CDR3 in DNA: TGCGCCAGCAGCCCAGACAGGGCGATCGCCGGGGAGCTGTTTTTT. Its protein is CASSPDRAIAGELFF.

The CDR3 protein is CASTGGPFYEQYF. The CDR3 DNA follows: TGTGCCAGCACGGGAGGGCCATTCTACGAGCAGTACTTC. This chain joins TRBV28 and TRBJ2-7; 8 nucleotides align to TRBD2. Germline V lookup: CDR1 MDHEN, CDR2 SYDVKM. CDR3 length: 13 amino acids. J gave up 3 bases and V 7 bases, and 5 bases lay outside the gene matches.

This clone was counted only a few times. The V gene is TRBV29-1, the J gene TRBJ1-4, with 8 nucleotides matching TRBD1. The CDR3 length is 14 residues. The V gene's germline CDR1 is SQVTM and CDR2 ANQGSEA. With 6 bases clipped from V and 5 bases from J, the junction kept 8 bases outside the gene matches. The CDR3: CSVAYRGRNEKLFF. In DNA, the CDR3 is TGCAGCGTAGCCTACAGGGGGAGGAATGAAAAACTGTTTTTT.

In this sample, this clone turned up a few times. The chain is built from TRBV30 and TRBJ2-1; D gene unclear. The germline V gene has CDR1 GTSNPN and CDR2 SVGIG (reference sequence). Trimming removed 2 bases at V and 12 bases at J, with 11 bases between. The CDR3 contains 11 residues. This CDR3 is CAWSLQRLQFF. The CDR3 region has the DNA TGTGCCTGGAGTCTTCAGCGTTTGCAGTTCTTC.

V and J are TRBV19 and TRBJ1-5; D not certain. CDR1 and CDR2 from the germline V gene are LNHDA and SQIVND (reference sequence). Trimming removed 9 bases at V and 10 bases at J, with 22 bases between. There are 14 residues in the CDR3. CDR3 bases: TGTGCCAGCACCAGGATGGGCATCAAAGTCCCCCAGCATTTT. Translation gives CASTRMGIKVPQHF.

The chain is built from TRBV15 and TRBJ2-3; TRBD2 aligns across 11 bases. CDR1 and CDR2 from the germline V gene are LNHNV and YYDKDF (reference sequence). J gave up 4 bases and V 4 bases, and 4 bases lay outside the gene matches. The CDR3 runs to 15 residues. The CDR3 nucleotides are TGTGCCACCAGCACAAGTAGCGGGAGGGCAGATACGCAGTATTTT. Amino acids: CATSTSSGRADTQYF.